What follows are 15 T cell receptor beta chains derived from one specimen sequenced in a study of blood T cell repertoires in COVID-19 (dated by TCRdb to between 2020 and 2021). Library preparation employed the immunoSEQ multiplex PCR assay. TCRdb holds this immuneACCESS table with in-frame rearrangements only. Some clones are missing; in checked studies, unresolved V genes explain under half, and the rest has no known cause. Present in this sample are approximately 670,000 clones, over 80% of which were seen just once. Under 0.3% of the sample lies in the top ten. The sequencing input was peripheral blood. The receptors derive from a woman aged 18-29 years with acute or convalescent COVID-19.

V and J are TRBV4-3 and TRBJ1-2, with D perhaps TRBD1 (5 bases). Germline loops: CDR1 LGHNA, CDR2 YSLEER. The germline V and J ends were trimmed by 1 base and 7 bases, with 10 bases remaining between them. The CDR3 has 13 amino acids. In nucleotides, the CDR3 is TGCGCCAGCAGCCAAGTAGATCAGGGTGGCTACACCTTC. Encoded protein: CASSQVDQGGYTF.

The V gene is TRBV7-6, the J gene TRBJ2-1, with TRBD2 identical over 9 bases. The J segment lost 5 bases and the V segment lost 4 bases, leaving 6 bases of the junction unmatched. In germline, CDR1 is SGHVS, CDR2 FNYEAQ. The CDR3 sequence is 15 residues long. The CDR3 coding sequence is TGTGCCAGCAGCTCTCTAGCGGGGCCGAACAATGAGCAGTTCTTC. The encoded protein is CASSSLAGPNNEQFF.

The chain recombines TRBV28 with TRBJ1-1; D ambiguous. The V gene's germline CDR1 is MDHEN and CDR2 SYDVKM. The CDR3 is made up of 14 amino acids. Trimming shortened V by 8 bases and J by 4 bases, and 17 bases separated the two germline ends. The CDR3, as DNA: TGTGCCAGCCCCCCGACAAATGCAGGCACTGAAGCTTTCTTT. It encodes CASPPTNAGTEAFF.

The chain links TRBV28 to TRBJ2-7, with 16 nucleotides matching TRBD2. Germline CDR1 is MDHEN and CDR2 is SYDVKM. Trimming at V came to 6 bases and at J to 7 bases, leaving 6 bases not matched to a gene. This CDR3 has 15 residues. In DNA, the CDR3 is TGTGCCAGCAGAAAGGGGACTAGCGGGGGGGGTGAGCAGTACTTC. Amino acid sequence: CASRKGTSGGGEQYF. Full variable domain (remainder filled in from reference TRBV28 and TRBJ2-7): DVKVTQSSRYLVKRTGEKVFLECVQDMDHENMFWYRQDPGLGLRLIYFSYDVKMKEKGDIPEGYSVSREKKERFSLILESASTNQTSMYLCASRKGTSGGGEQYFGPGTRLTVT.

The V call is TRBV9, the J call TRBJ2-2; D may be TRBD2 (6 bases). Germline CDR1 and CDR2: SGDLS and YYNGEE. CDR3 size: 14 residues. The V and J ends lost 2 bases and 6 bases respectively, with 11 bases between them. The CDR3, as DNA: TGTGCCAGCAGCGTGGGACTCCTCGCCGGGGAGCTGTTTTTT. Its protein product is CASSVGLLAGELFF.

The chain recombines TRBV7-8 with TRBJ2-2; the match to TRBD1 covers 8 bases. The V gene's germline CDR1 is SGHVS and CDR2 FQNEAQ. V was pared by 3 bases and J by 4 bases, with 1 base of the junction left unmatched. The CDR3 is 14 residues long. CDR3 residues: CASSLDRVTGELFF. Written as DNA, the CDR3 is TGTGCCAGCAGCTTGGACAGGGTCACCGGGGAGCTGTTTTTT.

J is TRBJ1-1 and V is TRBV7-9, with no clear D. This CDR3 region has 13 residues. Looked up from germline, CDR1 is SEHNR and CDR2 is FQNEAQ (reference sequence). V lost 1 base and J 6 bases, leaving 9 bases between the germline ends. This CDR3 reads CASSLGGLAEAFF. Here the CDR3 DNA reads TGTGCCAGCAGCTTAGGCGGACTCGCTGAAGCTTTCTTT.

The CDR3 DNA reads as TGTGCCAGCAGCGGTCCGGGATATGAAGCTTTCTTT. It yields the protein CASSGPGYEAFF. This chain links TRBV5-4 with TRBJ1-1, with D uncertain. The CDR3 covers 12 residues. In germline, CDR1 is SGHNT, CDR2 YYREEE (reference sequence). Trimming left V 4 bases short and J 7 bases short, with 11 bases between. Full variable domain (outside the CDR3, taken from reference TRBV5-4 and TRBJ1-1): ETGVTQSPTHLIKTRGQQVTLRCSSQSGHNTVSWYQQALGQGPQFIFQYYREEENGRGNFPPRFSGLQFPNYSSELNVNALELDDSALYLCASSGPGYEAFFGQGTRLTVV.

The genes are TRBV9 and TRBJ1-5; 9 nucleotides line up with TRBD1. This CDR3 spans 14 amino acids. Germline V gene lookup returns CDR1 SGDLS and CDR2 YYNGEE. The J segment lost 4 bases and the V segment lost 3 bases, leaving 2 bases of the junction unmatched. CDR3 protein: CASSAGQGNQPQHF. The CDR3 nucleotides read TGTGCCAGCAGCGCAGGACAGGGGAATCAGCCCCAGCATTTT.

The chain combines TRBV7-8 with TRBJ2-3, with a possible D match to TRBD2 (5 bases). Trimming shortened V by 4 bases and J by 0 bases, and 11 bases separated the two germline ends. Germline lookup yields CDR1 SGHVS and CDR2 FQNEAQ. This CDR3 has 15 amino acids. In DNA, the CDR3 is TGTGCCAGCAGCTCCGTAGCGAGAAGCACAGATACGCAGTATTTT. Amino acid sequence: CASSSVARSTDTQYF.

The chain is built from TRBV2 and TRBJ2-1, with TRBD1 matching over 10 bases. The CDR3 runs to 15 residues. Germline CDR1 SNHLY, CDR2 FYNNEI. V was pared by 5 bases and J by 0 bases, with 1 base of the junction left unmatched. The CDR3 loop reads CASSWTGGSYNEQFF. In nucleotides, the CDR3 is TGTGCCAGCAGTTGGACAGGGGGCTCCTACAATGAGCAGTTCTTC.

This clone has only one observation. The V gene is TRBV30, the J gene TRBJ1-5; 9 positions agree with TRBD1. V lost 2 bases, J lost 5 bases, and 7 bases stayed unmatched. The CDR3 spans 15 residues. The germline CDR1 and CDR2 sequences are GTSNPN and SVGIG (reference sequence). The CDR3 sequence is CAWSLSGTGYQPQHF. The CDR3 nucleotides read TGTGCCTGGAGTCTCTCCGGGACAGGGTATCAGCCCCAGCATTTT.

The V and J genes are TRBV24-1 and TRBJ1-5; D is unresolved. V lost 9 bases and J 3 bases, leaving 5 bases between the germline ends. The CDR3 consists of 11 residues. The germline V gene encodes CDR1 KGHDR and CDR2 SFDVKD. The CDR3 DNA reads TGTGCCACCTCCATCAATCAGCCCCAGCATTTT. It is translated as CATSINQPQHF.

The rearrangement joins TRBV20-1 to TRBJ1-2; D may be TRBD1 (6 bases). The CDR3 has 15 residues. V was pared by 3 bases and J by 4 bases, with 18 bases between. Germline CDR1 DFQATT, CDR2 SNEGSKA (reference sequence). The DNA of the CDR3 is TGCAGTGCTAGTTCAACAGGGTCGAGGGCCTATGGCTACACCTTC. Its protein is CSASSTGSRAYGYTF.

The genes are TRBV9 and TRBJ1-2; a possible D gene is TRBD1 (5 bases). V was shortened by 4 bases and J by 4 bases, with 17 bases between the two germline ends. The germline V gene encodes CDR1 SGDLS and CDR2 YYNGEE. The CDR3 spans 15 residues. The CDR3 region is CASSYLQGPGYGYTF. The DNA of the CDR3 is TGTGCCAGCAGCTACCTTCAGGGTCCAGGCTATGGCTACACCTTC.